This is a list of T cell receptor beta chains from one sample in a study of regulatory T cells in long-lasting Graves disease. TCRdb recomputed calls from the multiplex PCR reads with MiXCR, one row per CDR3 protein. The data hold around 480,000 distinct CDR3 sequences, with roughly a sixth observed a single time. This sample was shared with a second study, whose subject was T cells in Graves' hyperthyroidism and ophthalmopathy.

The material sequenced was peripheral blood mononuclear cells (PBMCs), taken at new diagnosis, from a patient treated with antithyroid drugs. These receptors were taken from a woman aged 40 to 65 with Graves disease. The CDR3 runs from the conserved cysteine through the conserved F or W. Each record gives: V gene, clone size, J gene, D gene, CDR3 protein, CDR3 DNA. The D gene is left open where the match is weak. Clone size is shown for a subset of rows, as once, few, many or a class of expanded clone.

v_gene: TRBV7-2
abundance: many
j_gene: TRBJ2-7
d_gene: NA
CDR3aa: CASSSPARLEQYF
CDR3nt: TGTGCCAGCAGCTCACCCGCACGGCTCGAGCAGTACTTC

v_gene: TRBV6-1
abundance: NA
j_gene: TRBJ2-3
d_gene: NA
CDR3aa: CASTQGHTDTQYF
CDR3nt: TGTGCCAGCACTCAGGGCCACACAGATACGCAGTATTTT

v_gene: TRBV7-2
abundance: many
j_gene: TRBJ1-2
d_gene: TRBD1
CDR3aa: CASSLNGQGYGYTF
CDR3nt: TGTGCCAGCAGCCTAAACGGACAGGGGTATGGCTACACCTTC

v_gene: TRBV20-1
abundance: many
j_gene: TRBJ1-6
d_gene: NA
CDR3aa: CSARVEGDGSSPLHF
CDR3nt: TGCAGTGCTAGAGTGGAGGGTGATGGTAGTTCACCCCTCCACTTT

v_gene: TRBV5-1
abundance: many
j_gene: TRBJ1-2
d_gene: NA
CDR3aa: CASSLEIGGYTF
CDR3nt: TGCGCCAGCAGCTTGGAGATCGGGGGCTACACCTTC

v_gene: TRBV5-1
abundance: few
j_gene: TRBJ2-1
d_gene: NA
CDR3aa: CASSLAVTASYNEQFF
CDR3nt: TGCGCCAGCAGCTTGGCGGTGACAGCTTCCTACAATGAGCAGTTCTTC

v_gene: TRBV10-3
abundance: NA
j_gene: TRBJ2-1
d_gene: NA
CDR3aa: CAISAERTDEQFF
CDR3nt: TGTGCCATCAGTGCGGAAAGGACCGATGAGCAGTTCTTC

v_gene: TRBV6-1
abundance: many
j_gene: TRBJ2-3
d_gene: TRBD1
CDR3aa: CASSEKQGTDTQYF
CDR3nt: TGTGCCAGCAGTGAAAAACAGGGGACAGATACGCAGTATTTT

v_gene: TRBV2
abundance: many
j_gene: TRBJ2-7
d_gene: NA
CDR3aa: CASSGTGRHEQYF
CDR3nt: TGTGCCTCCTCCGGGACGGGGCGGCACGAGCAGTACTTC

v_gene: TRBV2
abundance: many
j_gene: TRBJ2-7
d_gene: TRBD1
CDR3aa: CASSGTGNSYEQYF
CDR3nt: TGTGCCAGCAGTGGGACAGGGAACTCCTACGAGCAGTACTTC